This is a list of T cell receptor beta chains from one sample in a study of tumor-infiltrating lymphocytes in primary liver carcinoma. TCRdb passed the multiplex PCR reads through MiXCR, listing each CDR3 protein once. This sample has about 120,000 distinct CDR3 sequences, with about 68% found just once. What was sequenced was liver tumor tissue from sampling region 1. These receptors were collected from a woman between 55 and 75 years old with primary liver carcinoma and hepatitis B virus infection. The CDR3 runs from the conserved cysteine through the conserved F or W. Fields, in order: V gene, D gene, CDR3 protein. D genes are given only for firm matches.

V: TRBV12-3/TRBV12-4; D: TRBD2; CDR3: CASSKTEGTSGSYNGQFF
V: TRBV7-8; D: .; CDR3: CASSLREGENEQLF
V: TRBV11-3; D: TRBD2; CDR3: CASNLGGCEGNEQFF
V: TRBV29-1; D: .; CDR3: CSASRSRGKYEQFF
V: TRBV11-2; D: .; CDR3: CASSRRLGYGEQFF
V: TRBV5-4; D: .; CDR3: CASRGEVGITETFF
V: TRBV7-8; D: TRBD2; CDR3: CASSSRLACHTDTQYF
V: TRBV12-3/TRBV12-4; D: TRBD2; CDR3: CASSSSNSGSYEQFF
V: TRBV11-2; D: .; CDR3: CASSRRRGGRVNEQFF
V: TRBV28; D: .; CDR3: CASSSPGHSDTQYF
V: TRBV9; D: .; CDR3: CASSDGGGWDEQFF
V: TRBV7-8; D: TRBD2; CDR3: CASSSARTSGRAGEQFF
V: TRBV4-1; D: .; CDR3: CAISQEFFVGTQYF
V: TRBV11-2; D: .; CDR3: CASSPTGATTQYF
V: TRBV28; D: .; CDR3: CVSSFYDFTGQPQHF
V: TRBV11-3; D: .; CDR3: CASSLERGGPGRTYEQYF
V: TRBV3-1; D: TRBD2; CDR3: CASSRTSRISTDTQYF
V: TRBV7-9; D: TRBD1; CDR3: CASSAGGGTGELFF
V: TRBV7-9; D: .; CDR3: CTSSFTGELFF
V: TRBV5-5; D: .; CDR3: CASSQRTENYNSPLHF
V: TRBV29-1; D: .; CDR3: CSVERLLGETQYF
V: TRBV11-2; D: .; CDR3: CASSLRRGNTQYF
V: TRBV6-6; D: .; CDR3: CVSSYPSGLPYNEQFF
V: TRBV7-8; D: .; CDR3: CANSPLEGNSPLHF
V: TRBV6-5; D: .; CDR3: CASSYGPPTTNEKLFF
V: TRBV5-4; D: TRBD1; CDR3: CASSRGQDTGELFF
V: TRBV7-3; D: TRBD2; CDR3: CVSQLAGSTDTQYF
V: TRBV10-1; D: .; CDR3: CARGAGPLNTGELFF
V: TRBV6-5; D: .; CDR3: CANTIRPGHPNTEAFF
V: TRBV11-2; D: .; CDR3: CASSPGMGAREAFF
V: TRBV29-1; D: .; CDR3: CSVVRIDTDTQYF
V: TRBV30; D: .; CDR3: CAWSSRTVAGANVLAF
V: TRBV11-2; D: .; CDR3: CVSSLGLGSQETQYF
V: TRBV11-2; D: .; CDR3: CASGLRPGNTQFF
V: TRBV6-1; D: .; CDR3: CASSYADNSNQPQHF
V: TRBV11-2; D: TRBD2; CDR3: CTSGGGLAARDTQYF
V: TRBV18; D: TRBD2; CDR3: CASSPVGGRKAYEQYF
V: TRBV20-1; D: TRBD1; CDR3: CSAIFTGADTQYF
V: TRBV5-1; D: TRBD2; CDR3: CASSWGLAGGEQLF
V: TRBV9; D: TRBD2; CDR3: CASSSSGRGSDKQYF
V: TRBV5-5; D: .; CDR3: CASSYSGQTEAFF
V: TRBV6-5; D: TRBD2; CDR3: CASSYEGLAVSNQYF
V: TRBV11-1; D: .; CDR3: CASSPLGAGVNVLTF
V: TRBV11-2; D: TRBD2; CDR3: CASSPSFSGRADTQYF
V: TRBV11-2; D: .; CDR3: CATSLDMEIDTQYF
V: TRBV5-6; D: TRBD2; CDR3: CASSLFWRESDEQYF